This T cell receptor (beta chain) derives from a study of OX40 agonist ivuxolimab in advanced cancers. Study-level information: Patients with hepatocellular carcinoma, melanoma, renal cell or head and neck cancer made up the dose-escalation patients. Antecedent anti-PD-1, anti-PD-L1 or anti-CTLA-4 therapy was permissible, with roughly 36% having received some.

This table comes from immunoSEQ multiplex PCR, and its TCRdb copy is limited to in-frame clones, with some not included. This table holds under 80,000 clones, roughly 93% found once. The germline gives CDR1 SGHRS, CDR2 YFSETQ. Trimming cost V 6 bases and J 6 bases; bases outside gene matches: 15. The CDR3 totals 16 residues. Comments on this clone: Its matching antigen is unknown.

General study points: In general, CD8+ T cells held more expanded clones than CD4+ did, on average. There was clonal expansion of CD4+ and CD8+ blood T cells by week 6 at 0.1 to 3.0 mg/kg.

The chain joins TRBV5-1 to TRBJ2-7; the match to TRBD1 covers 10 bases. The receptor's source is an adult with an advanced solid tumor such as melanoma, head and neck, liver or kidney cancer. Here the sequenced sample was CD4+ or CD8+ T cells sorted from blood, taken in a trial of the OX40 agonist ivuxolimab. Here the CDR3 DNA reads TGCGCCAGCACCCGATCGGGACAGGGGAGCGGAGGCGAGCAGTACTTC. This translates into CASTRSGQGSGGEQYF.